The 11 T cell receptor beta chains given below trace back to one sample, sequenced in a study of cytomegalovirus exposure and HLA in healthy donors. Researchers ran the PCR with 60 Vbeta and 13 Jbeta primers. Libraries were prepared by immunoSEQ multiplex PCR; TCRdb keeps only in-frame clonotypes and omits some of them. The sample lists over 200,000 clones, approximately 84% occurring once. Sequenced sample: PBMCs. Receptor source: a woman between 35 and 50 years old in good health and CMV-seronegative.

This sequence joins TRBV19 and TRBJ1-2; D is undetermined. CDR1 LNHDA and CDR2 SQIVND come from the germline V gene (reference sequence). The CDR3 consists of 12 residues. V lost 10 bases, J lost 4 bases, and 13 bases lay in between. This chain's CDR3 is CATEGEGYGYTF. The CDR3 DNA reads TGTGCCACCGAAGGCGAGGGCTATGGCTACACCTTC.

Here the CDR3 reads CASSLEGREQYF. The CDR3 bases are TGTGCCAGCAGCTTGGAGGGTAGGGAGCAGTACTTC. The chain uses TRBV7-3 and TRBJ2-7, with D perhaps matching TRBD2 (6 bases). Trimming shortened V by 3 bases and J by 7 bases, and 10 bases separated the two germline ends. The germline V gene encodes CDR1 SGHTA and CDR2 FQGTGA. The length of the CDR3 is 12 residues.

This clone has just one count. CDR3 region: CATGSGIGTLHSPLHF. CDR3 sequence (DNA): TGTGCCACTGGCTCGGGGATCGGGACACTCCATTCACCCCTCCACTTT. This sequence joins TRBV15 and TRBJ1-6, with TRBD1 as a possible D gene (6 bases). V was shortened by 9 bases and J by 8 bases, with 23 bases between the two germline ends. The CDR3 runs 16 residues. The germline V gene has CDR1 LNHNV and CDR2 YYDKDF (reference sequence).

The CDR3 DNA sequence: TGCGCCAGCAGCTTGACGGGACAGAGGAACACTGAAGCTTTCTTT. This gives the protein CASSLTGQRNTEAFF. V usage is TRBV5-1 and J usage is TRBJ1-1; 7 bases match TRBD1. Germline V gene lookup returns CDR1 SGHRS and CDR2 YFSETQ. This CDR3 has 15 amino acids. V trimming: 1 base; J trimming: 1 base; junction bases outside the gene matches: 4.

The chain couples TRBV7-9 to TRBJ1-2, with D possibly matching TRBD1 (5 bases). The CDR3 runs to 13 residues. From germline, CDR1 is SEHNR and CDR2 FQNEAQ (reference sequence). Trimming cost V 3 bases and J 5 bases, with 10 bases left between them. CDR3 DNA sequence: TGTGCCAGCAGCTTTGGACAAACTTATGGCTACACCTTC. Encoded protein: CASSFGQTYGYTF.

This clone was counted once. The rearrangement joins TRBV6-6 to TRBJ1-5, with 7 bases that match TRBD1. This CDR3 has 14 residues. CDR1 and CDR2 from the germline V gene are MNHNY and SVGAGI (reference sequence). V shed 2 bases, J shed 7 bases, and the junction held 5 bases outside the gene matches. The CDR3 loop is CASSYRGRWQPQHF. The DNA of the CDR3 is TGTGCCAGCAGTTACAGGGGGCGTTGGCAGCCCCAGCATTTT.

The CDR3 reads CASSVAGGYTEAFF. As DNA, the CDR3 is TGTGCCAGCAGCGTAGCAGGGGGCTACACTGAAGCTTTCTTT. J is TRBJ1-1 and V is TRBV9; the match to TRBD1 covers 8 bases. CDR3 size: 14 residues. Germline CDR1 and CDR2: SGDLS and YYNGEE. The junction had 1 base not matched to a gene; V was cut back by 0 bases and J by 3 bases.

The CDR3 is CASSIMADNQPQHF. The CDR3 region has the DNA TGTGCCAGTAGTATAATGGCAGATAATCAGCCCCAGCATTTT. The V call is TRBV19, the J call TRBJ1-5, with no clear D. Germline CDR1 and CDR2: LNHDA and SQIVND (reference sequence). This CDR3 has 14 residues. V lost 2 bases and J 4 bases, leaving 9 bases between the germline ends.

CDR3 DNA sequence: TGTGCCAGTGCCGACAGGGACAATCAGCCCCAGCATTTT. Translation gives CASADRDNQPQHF. This chain uses TRBV19 with TRBJ1-5, with 7 bases that match TRBD1. J was trimmed by 3 bases and V by 8 bases; bases with no gene match: 4. Germline V gene lookup returns CDR1 LNHDA and CDR2 SQIVND (reference sequence). CDR3 size: 13 residues.

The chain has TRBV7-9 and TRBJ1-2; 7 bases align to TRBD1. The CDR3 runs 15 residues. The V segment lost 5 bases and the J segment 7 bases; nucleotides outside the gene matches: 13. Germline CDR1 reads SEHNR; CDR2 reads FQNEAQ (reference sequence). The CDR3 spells CASSPTAGDSAGYTF. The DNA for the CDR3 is TGTGCCAGCAGCCCTACCGCAGGGGACAGCGCTGGCTACACCTTC. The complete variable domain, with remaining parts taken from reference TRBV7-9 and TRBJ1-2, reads DTGVSQNPRHKITKRGQNVTFRCDPISEHNRLYWYRQTLGQGPEFLTYFQNEAQLEKSRLLSDRFSAERPKGSFSTLEIQRTEQGDSAMYLCASSPTAGDSAGYTFGSGTRLTVV.

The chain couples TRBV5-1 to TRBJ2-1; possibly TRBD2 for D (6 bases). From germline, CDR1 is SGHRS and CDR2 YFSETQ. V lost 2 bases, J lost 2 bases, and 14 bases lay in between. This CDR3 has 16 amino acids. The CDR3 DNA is TGCGCCAGCAGCTTTTGGGCGGGGCACACCTACAATGAGCAGTTCTTC. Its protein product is CASSFWAGHTYNEQFF.